The 16 T cell receptor beta chains below were found in one sample sequenced in a study of blood T cell repertoires in COVID-19. The data were produced by immunoSEQ multiplex PCR, yet TCRdb's version contains in-frame clones alone and is incomplete. This table holds 120,000 to 150,000 clones, 84% found once. The sequenced sample consisted of peripheral blood. These receptors all come from a young man with COVID-19, enrolled during active disease.

The V call is TRBV12-3 or TRBV12-4, the J call TRBJ1-5; D not certain. The ends were cut back, 2 bases at V and 6 bases at J, with 5 bases in the middle. The CDR3 consists of 12 residues. As DNA, the CDR3 is TGTGCCAGCAGTTTAAACATTCAGCCCCAGCATTTT. Translated, it gives CASSLNIQPQHF.

The V call is TRBV9, the J call TRBJ1-1; perhaps TRBD1 as D (5 bases). The CDR3 loop spans 14 amino acids. CDR1 is SGDLS, CDR2 YYNGEE, per germline. The germline V and J ends were trimmed by 0 bases and 5 bases, with 11 bases remaining between them. The DNA for the CDR3 is TGTGCCAGCAGCGTAGCTCCCAGGGTAACTGAAGCTTTCTTT. Translation gives CASSVAPRVTEAFF.

The rearrangement joins TRBV5-1 to TRBJ1-5, with D unresolved. The CDR3 covers 14 residues. CDR1 and CDR2 (germline): SGHRS, YFSETQ. The V end lost 0 bases, the J end lost 6 bases, and 10 bases lay between the germline ends. CDR3 sequence: CASSLEGDRQPQHF. CDR3 DNA: TGCGCCAGCAGCTTGGAGGGAGATCGTCAGCCCCAGCATTTT.

The chain uses TRBV30 and TRBJ1-6; no definite D call. The CDR3 sequence is 13 residues long. The germline V and J ends were trimmed by 8 bases and 3 bases, with 11 bases remaining between them. Germline V gives CDR1 GTSNPN, CDR2 SVGIG (reference sequence). The CDR3 coding sequence is TGTGCCGCAGGCGGGAACTATAATTCACCCCTCCACTTT. Its protein product is CAAGGNYNSPLHF. Full variable domain (remainder filled in from reference TRBV30 and TRBJ1-6): SQTIHQWPATLVQPVGSPLSLECTVEGTSNPNLYWYRQAAGRGLQLLFYSVGIGQISSEVPQNLSASRPQDRQFILSSKKLLLSDSGFYLCAAGGNYNSPLHFGNGTRLTVT.

The chain employs TRBV11-2 and TRBJ2-7; TRBD2 is a possible D gene (6 bases). Germline V lookup: CDR1 SGHAT, CDR2 FQNNGV. This CDR3 is 13 amino acids long. Trimming removed 5 bases at V and 7 bases at J, with 15 bases between. As DNA, the CDR3 is TGTGCCAGCAGCATCGGGACTCGTCAAGAGCAGTACTTC. Translation gives CASSIGTRQEQYF.

The rearrangement uses TRBV29-1 and TRBJ2-7; D is possibly TRBD2 (5 bases). Trimming shortened V by 6 bases and J by 4 bases, and 10 bases separated the two germline ends. The length of the CDR3 is 11 residues. Looked up from germline, CDR1 is SQVTM and CDR2 is ANQGSEA. The CDR3 DNA follows: TGCAGCGTGACTAAAGATTACGAGCAGTACTTC. This sequence encodes CSVTKDYEQYF.

The genes are TRBV6-6 and TRBJ2-2; D remains unclear. The V gene lost 7 bases and the J gene lost 2 bases, with 14 bases spanning the gap. The germline CDR1 and CDR2 sequences are MNHNY and SVGAGI (reference sequence). The CDR3 contains 15 residues. CDR3 protein: CASTPIGANTGELFF. In DNA, the CDR3 is TGTGCCAGCACGCCAATCGGTGCTAACACCGGGGAGCTGTTTTTT.

The chain uses TRBV2 and TRBJ2-1, with 12 bases aligning to TRBD2. Germline V gene sequence: CDR1 SNHLY, CDR2 FYNNEI. This CDR3 has 15 residues. Trimming cost V 6 bases and J 7 bases; bases outside gene matches: 7. This chain's CDR3 is CASRRATSGSNEQFF. Written as DNA, the CDR3 is TGTGCCAGCAGGAGGGCGACTAGCGGGAGTAATGAGCAGTTCTTC.

The V gene is TRBV7-2, the J gene TRBJ2-3; the match to TRBD2 covers 7 bases. With 1 base clipped from V and 3 bases from J, the junction kept 4 bases outside the gene matches. In germline, CDR1 is SGHTA, CDR2 FQGNSA. CDR3 length equals 15 residues. The CDR3 sequence is CASSLGLARTDTQYF. The CDR3 coding sequence is TGTGCCAGCAGCTTAGGACTAGCTAGGACAGATACGCAGTATTTT.

This clone appeared a few times. The chain joins TRBV19 to TRBJ1-1; D perhaps matches TRBD1 (5 bases). Germline V gene sequence: CDR1 LNHDA, CDR2 SQIVND (reference sequence). The CDR3 totals 13 residues. V was shortened by 8 bases and J by 1 base, with 11 bases between the two germline ends. The CDR3 reads CASEGTQNTEAFF. The DNA of the CDR3 is TGTGCCAGTGAGGGGACTCAGAACACTGAAGCTTTCTTT.

The rearrangement links TRBV18 to TRBJ2-7; 8 nucleotides line up with TRBD2. Per the germline V gene, CDR1 is KGHSH and CDR2 is LQKENI. V shed 3 bases and J 0 bases; nucleotides not matched to a gene: 13. The CDR3 is 18 amino acids. The CDR3 DNA is TGTGCCAGCTCACCCCAGGGGTCGTCCGGGACTAGCTCCTACGAGCAGTACTTC. Its protein is CASSPQGSSGTSSYEQYF.

In its sample, this clone was seen once. The chain carries TRBV5-1 and TRBJ1-6, with D tentatively TRBD1 (6 bases). Germline V gene sequence: CDR1 SGHRS, CDR2 YFSETQ. The CDR3 is 16 amino acids. V was pared by 3 bases and J by 9 bases, with 19 bases between. The CDR3: CASSSVSQGTASPLHF. DNA for the CDR3: TGCGCCAGCAGCTCTGTATCACAGGGAACGGCTTCACCCCTCCACTTT.

The J gene is TRBJ2-1, the V gene TRBV5-8, with 10 bases fitting TRBD1. V was clipped by 3 bases and J by 3 bases; unmatched bases: 6. CDR3 length: 16 residues. Germline V gene lookup returns CDR1 SGHTS and CDR2 YDEGEE. The DNA of the CDR3 is TGTGCCAGCAGCTCCGGGGGACAGGGGCTCTACAATGAGCAGTTCTTC. Its translation: CASSSGGQGLYNEQFF.

This sequence joins TRBV19 and TRBJ1-2, with unresolved D. The V gene's germline CDR1 is LNHDA and CDR2 SQIVND (reference sequence). V dropped 6 bases and J dropped 2 bases, with 16 bases sitting between them. The CDR3 length is 15 residues. DNA for the CDR3: TGTGCCAGTAGCCGTGTAAGGAGAGACAACTATGGCTACACCTTC. It specifies CASSRVRRDNYGYTF.

This clone was seen a few times. The chain uses TRBV19 and TRBJ2-1; D is perhaps TRBD2 (6 bases). The V end was cut by 5 bases, the J end by 1 base, with 12 bases between. Per germline, CDR1 LNHDA and CDR2 SQIVND (reference sequence). This CDR3 comprises 15 residues. The CDR3 loop reads CASSGGSLSYNEQFF. The CDR3 DNA reads as TGTGCCAGTAGTGGGGGGAGTCTTTCCTACAATGAGCAGTTCTTC. The full variable domain, with the rest looked up from reference TRBV19 and TRBJ2-1, is DGGITQSPKYLFRKEGQNVTLSCEQNLNHDAMYWYRQDPGQGLRLIYYSQIVNDFQKGDIAEGYSVSREKKESFPLTVTSAQKNPTAFYLCASSGGSLSYNEQFFGPGTRLTVL.

This chain connects TRBV5-1 to TRBJ1-4; 12 nucleotides align to TRBD1. J gave up 0 bases and V 3 bases, and 3 bases lay outside the gene matches. CDR1 is SGHRS and CDR2 is YFSETQ in the germline V gene. This CDR3 has 17 residues. This chain's CDR3 is CASSWGQGASTNEKLFF. The CDR3, as DNA: TGCGCCAGCAGCTGGGGACAGGGGGCTTCAACTAATGAAAAACTGTTTTTT.